The 12 T cell receptor beta chains presented below share a single source sample, sequenced in a study of OX40 agonist ivuxolimab in advanced cancers. The method was immunoSEQ multiplex PCR; TCRdb's version includes in-frame clones alone and lacks a portion of them. This table has some 76,000 clones, 93% appearing once. The sequencing here drew on CD4+ or CD8+ T cells sorted from blood, taken in a trial of the OX40 agonist ivuxolimab. The receptor source for this set is an adult with an advanced solid tumor such as melanoma, head and neck, liver or kidney cancer.

In this sample, this clone turned up once. The chain couples TRBV28 to TRBJ1-2; D may be TRBD1 (5 bases). The CDR3 covers 13 residues. CDR1 and CDR2 (germline): MDHEN, SYDVKM. Trimming left V 6 bases short and J 4 bases short, with 12 bases between. CDR3 protein: CASSQDRTYGYTF. The CDR3 DNA sequence: TGTGCCAGCAGCCAAGACAGAACCTATGGCTACACCTTC.

This clone occurred a few times. The chain uses TRBV13 and TRBJ1-1; D call uncertain. The CDR3 runs 10 residues. Germline CDR1 and CDR2: PRHDT and FYEKMQ (reference sequence). V was clipped by 11 bases and J by 1 base, with 5 bases between them. Here the CDR3 reads CAGGNTEAFF. In nucleotides, the CDR3 is TGTGCCGGCGGGAACACTGAAGCTTTCTTT.

V is TRBV19 and J is TRBJ2-1; D unclear. Germline assignment: CDR1 LNHDA and CDR2 SQIVND (reference sequence). Trimming removed 4 bases from V and 3 bases from J, with 13 bases in between. The length of the CDR3 is 15 residues. The CDR3 is CASSTSWHLYNEQFF. The CDR3 nucleotides read TGTGCCAGTAGTACCTCATGGCACCTCTACAATGAGCAGTTCTTC.

Comment on this clone: Within the sample, other DNA sequences also encode this same CDR3. The J gene is TRBJ1-1, the V gene TRBV5-6; D gene unclear. The length of the CDR3 is 13 residues. Trimming left V 2 bases short and J 1 base short, with 6 bases between. The V gene's germline CDR1 is SGHDT and CDR2 YYEEEE. The DNA of the CDR3 is TGTGCCAGCAGCTTAGGACCGAACACTGAAGCTTTCTTT. Amino acids: CASSLGPNTEAFF.

The rearrangement links TRBV25-1 to TRBJ2-5, with D possibly TRBD2 on 5 matching bases. The CDR3 has 14 residues. Germline V gives CDR1 MGHDK, CDR2 SYGVNS. Trimming shortened V by 6 bases and J by 5 bases, and 16 bases separated the two germline ends. CDR3 amino acids: CASRSSGLYETQYF. In DNA, the CDR3 is TGTGCCAGCAGATCCTCGGGGTTGTATGAGACCCAGTACTTC.

The chain employs TRBV7-6 and TRBJ2-7, with 14 bases lining up with TRBD2. With V trimmed by 1 base and J by 4 bases, 12 bases remained unmatched. This CDR3 contains 19 residues. In germline, CDR1 is SGHVS, CDR2 FNYEAQ. CDR3 loop: CASSLVPGTSGGEGYEQYF. CDR3 in DNA: TGTGCCAGCAGCTTAGTTCCGGGGACTAGCGGGGGTGAGGGGTACGAGCAGTACTTC. Using reference TRBV7-6 and TRBJ2-7 for the parts outside the CDR3, the full variable domain is GAGVSQSPRYKVTKRGQDVALRCDPISGHVSLYWYRQALGQGPEFLTYFNYEAQQDKSGLPNDRFSAERPEGSISTLTIQRTEQRDSAMYRCASSLVPGTSGGEGYEQYFGPGTRLTVT.

This chain connects TRBV9 to TRBJ2-3; 9 positions match TRBD2. Trimming cost V 5 bases and J 3 bases; bases outside gene matches: 4. CDR3 length: 14 residues. The germline V gene encodes CDR1 SGDLS and CDR2 YYNGEE. The CDR3 loop is CASSPAGGTDTQYF. The CDR3 nucleotides read TGTGCCAGCAGTCCAGCGGGAGGAACAGATACGCAGTATTTT.

The chain has TRBV5-4 and TRBJ2-6; D may be TRBD1 or TRBD2 (5 bases each). The germline V and J ends were trimmed by 2 bases and 1 base, with 10 bases remaining between them. Germline assignment: CDR1 SGHNT and CDR2 YYREEE (reference sequence). CDR3 length equals 16 residues. Here the CDR3 DNA reads TGTGCCAGCAGCTTAATTGGGGGTTCTGGGGCCAACGTCCTGACTTTC. Translation: CASSLIGGSGANVLTF.

The chain combines TRBV7-2 with TRBJ2-7; TRBD1 might be the D (5 bases). CDR1 is SGHTA and CDR2 is FQGNSA in the germline V gene. V lost 1 base and J lost 5, with 12 bases in between. The CDR3 is 14 residues long. Here the CDR3 DNA reads TGTGCCAGCAGCTTAGGCCAGGGTAACCACGAGCAGTACTTC. It specifies CASSLGQGNHEQYF.

This clone was observed once. The chain is built from TRBV11-3 and TRBJ2-7; unclear D gene. This CDR3 is built from 15 residues. V was trimmed by 6 bases and J by 2 bases, leaving 17 bases between them. Germline CDR1 SGHNT, CDR2 YENEEA. The DNA for the CDR3 is TGTGCCAGCAGTCTCTATTATGGAGAAACCTACGAGCAGTACTTC. Translation gives CASSLYYGETYEQYF.

V usage is TRBV5-6 and J usage is TRBJ2-5; a possible D gene is TRBD2 (5 bases). Germline CDR1 reads SGHDT; CDR2 reads YYEEEE. Trimming left V 2 bases short and J 2 bases short, with 7 bases between. This CDR3 has 13 residues. In DNA form, the CDR3 reads TGTGCCAGCAGCTTTAGGACTCAAGAGACCCAGTACTTC. Translating gives CASSFRTQETQYF.

This clone was found once. V gene TRBV10-1 combines with J gene TRBJ2-7; 7 bases fit TRBD1. Trimming took 1 base from V and 7 from J; bases not matched to a gene: 10. Germline V gene data show CDR1 as WNHNN and CDR2 as SYGVQD (reference sequence). This CDR3 region has 15 residues. The CDR3 nucleotides read TGCGCCAGCAGTGAGTATAGGGGGCACGTCGAGGAGCAGTACTTC. Translation gives CASSEYRGHVEEQYF.